The 30 T cell receptor beta chains presented below share a single source sample, sequenced in a study of shared clonotypes between healthy human individuals. Assay used: immunoSEQ multiplex PCR; TCRdb lists only in-frame clones, some missing. The sample yields about 2 million clones, approximately 95% seen once. CD45RO-negative CD8 cells positively selected for CCR7 made up the naive population, which excluded terminally differentiated effector memory CD45RA+ cells. Source material: naive CD8+ T cells sorted from blood. The receptor source for this set is a man younger than 35 in good health.

This clone occurred a few times. Other DNA sequences in this specimen translate into the identical CDR3. V and J are TRBV6-5 and TRBJ2-1; D is tentatively TRBD1 or TRBD2 (5 bases each). CDR3 length equals 11 residues. CDR1 and CDR2 from the germline V gene are MNHEY and SVGAGI. The V and J ends lost 4 bases and 9 bases respectively, with 7 bases between them. The CDR3 DNA reads as TGTGCCAGCAGTTCGGGGCTTGAGCAGTTCTTC. Amino acid sequence: CASSSGLEQFF.

The chain links TRBV2 to TRBJ2-1; TRBD1 might be the D (6 bases). Trimming took off 6 bases at V and 6 bases at J, with 18 bases between the two ends. Germline V gene data show CDR1 as SNHLY and CDR2 as FYNNEI. The CDR3 has 15 amino acids. The CDR3 DNA sequence: TGTGCCAGCAGGTCGACCTCAACAGGGATCAATGAGCAGTTCTTC. Its protein is CASRSTSTGINEQFF.

V and J are TRBV7-9 and TRBJ1-4, with 9 bases aligning to TRBD1. Looked up from germline, CDR1 is SEHNR and CDR2 is FQNEAQ (reference sequence). Unmatched junction bases numbered 12, after V lost 4 bases and J lost 3 bases. This CDR3 spans 18 amino acids. The CDR3 sequence is CASSSAGTGPRANEKLFF. The DNA of the CDR3 is TGTGCCAGCAGCTCAGCCGGGACAGGGCCTCGGGCTAATGAAAAACTGTTTTTT. The whole variable domain, remainder taken from reference TRBV7-9 and TRBJ1-4, is DTGVSQNPRHKITKRGQNVTFRCDPISEHNRLYWYRQTLGQGPEFLTYFQNEAQLEKSRLLSDRFSAERPKGSFSTLEIQRTEQGDSAMYLCASSSAGTGPRANEKLFFGSGTQLSVL.

V gene TRBV6-5 combines with J gene TRBJ2-5; 9 bases are shared with TRBD1. The V gene's germline CDR1 is MNHEY and CDR2 SVGAGI. The length of the CDR3 is 15 residues. J gave up 2 bases and V 5 bases, and 6 bases lay outside the gene matches. The CDR3 nucleotides read TGTGCCAGCAGTGGACCGGGACAGGGACAAGAGACCCAGTACTTC. Translation: CASSGPGQGQETQYF.

The chain couples TRBV4-1 to TRBJ2-7, with D possibly matching TRBD1 (6 bases). With 0 bases removed from V and 0 bases from J, the gap between germline ends came to 9 bases. The CDR3 contains 15 residues. CDR1 is MGHRA and CDR2 is YSYEKL in the germline V gene. DNA for the CDR3: TGCGCCAGCAGCCAAGAACCGGGACACTCCTACGAGCAGTACTTC. It is translated as CASSQEPGHSYEQYF.

The V gene is TRBV30, the J gene TRBJ2-2, with D maybe TRBD2 (5 bases). The germline V gene encodes CDR1 GTSNPN and CDR2 SVGIG (reference sequence). Deletions cut 0 bases from V and 6 bases from J, with 11 bases between. This CDR3 is built from 14 residues. The CDR3 loop is CAWSVLSGPGELFF. CDR3 nucleotides: TGTGCCTGGAGTGTATTAAGCGGACCCGGGGAGCTGTTTTTT.

Concerning this clone: A much larger clone is a single base away; this may be a read error. Other DNA sequences within the sample encode an identical CDR3. The chain recombines TRBV11-3 with TRBJ1-1; D is uncertain. The V gene's germline CDR1 is SGHNT and CDR2 YENEEA. This CDR3 has 13 residues. Trimming took off 3 bases at V and 1 base at J, with 6 bases between the two ends. CDR3 in amino acids: CASSLAGNTEAFF. CDR3 coding DNA: TGTGCCAGCAGCTTGGCAGGGAACACTGAAGCTTTCTTT.

This chain links TRBV19 with TRBJ1-2; TRBD1 aligns across 7 bases. The CDR3 runs 14 residues. V shed 3 bases, J shed 5 bases, and the junction held 6 bases outside the gene matches. CDR1 LNHDA and CDR2 SQIVND come from the germline V gene (reference sequence). CDR3 in amino acids: CASSMWQGQYGYTF. The DNA of the CDR3 is TGTGCCAGTAGTATGTGGCAGGGACAGTATGGCTACACCTTC.

The CDR3 is CASSYLGGDNEQFF. CDR3 bases: TGTGCCAGCAGTTATTTAGGGGGGGACAATGAGCAGTTCTTC. This sequence joins TRBV6-6 and TRBJ2-1, with TRBD2 as a possible D gene (7 bases). Germline V lookup: CDR1 MNHNY, CDR2 SVGAGI (reference sequence). This CDR3 comprises 14 residues. The ends were cut back, 3 bases at V and 5 bases at J, with 11 bases in the middle.

The chain uses TRBV9 and TRBJ2-7; tentatively, D is TRBD1 (6 bases). V lost 1 base and J 7 bases, leaving 9 bases between the germline ends. Germline values: CDR1 SGDLS, CDR2 YYNGEE. The CDR3 sequence is 12 residues long. CDR3 protein: CASSVNQGEQYF. The CDR3 nucleotides read TGTGCCAGCAGCGTAAACCAGGGGGAGCAGTACTTC.

The chain is built from TRBV25-1 and TRBJ2-7, with D hard to call. Germline assignment: CDR1 MGHDK and CDR2 SYGVNS. V dropped 3 bases and J dropped 3 bases, with 6 bases sitting between them. The CDR3 totals 12 residues. The CDR3, as DNA: TGTGCCAGCAGTGACAAGAGCTACGAGCAGTACTTC. Amino acid sequence: CASSDKSYEQYF.

With respect to this clone: The same CDR3 arises from other DNA sequences in this sample as well. This CDR3 is CASSRDRDYGYTF. The CDR3 nucleotides read TGTGCCAGCAGCCGCGACAGGGACTATGGCTACACCTTC. The rearrangement links TRBV6-5 to TRBJ1-2, with 7 bases that match TRBD1. The germline V gene has CDR1 MNHEY and CDR2 SVGAGI. The CDR3 spans 13 residues. The V segment lost 6 bases and the J segment 3 bases; nucleotides outside the gene matches: 4.

The DNA of the CDR3 is TGTGCCTGGAGTGGAATTAGTGAAAAACTGTTTTTT. It translates to CAWSGISEKLFF. The chain employs TRBV30 and TRBJ1-4; D is uncertain. The germline V gene has CDR1 GTSNPN and CDR2 SVGIG (reference sequence). The length of the CDR3 is 12 residues. Trimming pared 1 base from V and 7 bases from J, leaving 7 bases between.

The count of this clone is one. The chain couples TRBV12-5 to TRBJ2-5, with D perhaps matching TRBD1 (6 bases). Germline lookup yields CDR1 LGHNT and CDR2 FRNRAP. The CDR3 sequence is 17 residues long. V was pared by 2 bases and J by 0 bases, with 16 bases between. In DNA form, the CDR3 reads TGTGCTAGTGGTTTGCCCTCGGACAGCCAGTACCAAGAGACCCAGTACTTC. It codes for CASGLPSDSQYQETQYF. The variable domain in full, completed from reference TRBV12-5 and TRBJ2-5, reads DARVTQTPRHKVTEMGQEVTMRCQPILGHNTVFWYRQTMMQGLELLAYFRNRAPLDDSGMPKDRFSAEMPDATLATLKIQPSEPRDSAVYFCASGLPSDSQYQETQYFGPGTRLLVL.

The chain couples TRBV6-5 to TRBJ2-7, with D perhaps TRBD1 or TRBD2 (6 bases each). Germline V gives CDR1 MNHEY, CDR2 SVGAGI. The CDR3 is 14 residues long. The ends were cut back, 2 bases at V and 3 bases at J, with 11 bases in the middle. The CDR3 DNA sequence: TGTGCCAGCAGTTACGGGCGGGGACACTACGAGCAGTACTTC. Amino acid sequence: CASSYGRGHYEQYF.

In its sample, this clone was seen a few times. This chain joins TRBV6-5 and TRBJ1-4, with D possibly TRBD1 on 5 matching bases. CDR3 length: 16 amino acids. V was clipped by 5 bases and J by 8 bases, with 21 bases between them. Germline values: CDR1 MNHEY, CDR2 SVGAGI. Written as DNA, the CDR3 is TGTGCCAGCAGTCACTGGGGGGGGGTGACCGACGAAAAACTGTTTTTT. It codes for CASSHWGGVTDEKLFF.

The chain is built from TRBV28 and TRBJ2-7; D remains ambiguous. This CDR3 contains 15 residues. V was pared by 5 bases and J by 4 bases, with 18 bases between. Germline-derived CDR1 and CDR2 are MDHEN and SYDVKM. The CDR3 DNA sequence: TGTGCCAGCAGTACACTACGGTCGTCAGCTTACGAGCAGTACTTC. Amino acid sequence: CASSTLRSSAYEQYF.

This clone was seen just once. One end of the junction varies from germline; a read error may be responsible. J is TRBJ2-1 and V is TRBV11-2; D perhaps matches TRBD2 (5 bases). CDR1 is SGHAT, CDR2 FQNNGV, per germline. The CDR3 spans 14 residues. The CDR3 is CASSTGPSYDEQFF. CDR3 DNA sequence: TGTGCCAGCAGCACCGGACCTAGCTACGATGAGCAGTTCTTC.

The J gene is TRBJ2-7, the V gene TRBV2; D ambiguous. This CDR3 has 11 residues. V lost 3 bases to trimming and J lost 5 bases, with 5 bases between them. The germline gives CDR1 SNHLY, CDR2 FYNNEI. This chain's CDR3 is CASSERHEQYF. The DNA for the CDR3 is TGTGCCAGCAGTGAGCGCCACGAGCAGTACTTC.

The gene calls are TRBV4-1 and TRBJ2-7; possibly TRBD2 for D (6 bases). Germline assignment: CDR1 MGHRA and CDR2 YSYEKL. Deletions cut 4 bases from V and 6 bases from J, with 13 bases between. The CDR3 spans 13 residues. The CDR3 sequence: CASSPYDGGEQYF. Written as DNA, the CDR3 is TGCGCCAGCAGCCCCTACGACGGGGGCGAGCAGTACTTC.

V gene TRBV28 combines with J gene TRBJ1-1; D may be TRBD1 (5 bases). V was trimmed by 3 bases and J by 0 bases, leaving 11 bases between them. The CDR3 sequence is 15 residues long. The germline CDR1 and CDR2 sequences are MDHEN and SYDVKM. The chain's CDR3 is CASSLVRGVNTEAFF. CDR3 coding DNA: TGTGCCAGCAGTTTGGTGAGGGGCGTGAACACTGAAGCTTTCTTT.

In DNA form, the CDR3 reads TGCGCCAGCAGCCCCGGACAGGGGGCAATTTACGAGCAGTACTTC. Its protein is CASSPGQGAIYEQYF. The chain links TRBV5-1 to TRBJ2-7, with 11 bases matching TRBD1. V shed 4 bases, J shed 4 bases, and the junction held 7 bases outside the gene matches. The CDR3 sequence is 15 residues long. Germline V lookup: CDR1 SGHRS, CDR2 YFSETQ.

This chain uses TRBV21-1 with TRBJ1-4. TRBV21-1 corresponds to a pseudogene. The CDR3 sequence is 15 residues long. The DNA for the CDR3 is TGTGCCAGCAGCCAAGGGGTTGTCGCTAATGAAAAACTGTTTTTT. Translating gives CASSQGVVANEKLFF.

The chain employs TRBV27 and TRBJ2-7; 8 bases line up with TRBD2. Germline V lookup: CDR1 MNHEY, CDR2 SMNVEV (reference sequence). This CDR3 has 16 amino acids. The junction had 10 bases not matched to a gene; V was cut back by 4 bases and J by 2 bases. The CDR3 region has the DNA TGTGCCAGCAGTTCGCTGGAGGCGGGAGGCACCTACGAGCAGTACTTC. Amino acid sequence: CASSSLEAGGTYEQYF.

The chain combines TRBV19 with TRBJ2-2; D possibly corresponds to TRBD2 (5 bases). Germline loops: CDR1 LNHDA, CDR2 SQIVND (reference sequence). The V end was cut by 5 bases, the J end by 3 bases, with 10 bases between. The CDR3 spans 14 residues. CDR3 sequence: CASSYGVYTGELFF. For the CDR3, the DNA is TGTGCCAGTAGTTACGGGGTCTACACCGGGGAGCTGTTTTTT.

The chain links TRBV4-3 to TRBJ2-2; D not resolved. Germline V gives CDR1 LGHNA, CDR2 YSLEER. The CDR3 sequence is 15 residues long. Trimming took 1 base from V and 2 from J, leaving 8 bases between them. The CDR3 loop reads CASSQAMGNTGELFF. The CDR3, as DNA: TGCGCCAGCAGCCAAGCCATGGGAAACACCGGGGAGCTGTTTTTT.

Concerning this clone itself: Germline and junction disagree at one end, which may indicate a read error. The chain links TRBV7-7 to TRBJ2-1, with 7 bases that match TRBD1. The CDR3 length is 13 residues. In germline, CDR1 is SSHAT, CDR2 FNYEAQ (reference sequence). DNA for the CDR3: TGTGCTAGCAGCTTAGAGGACAGGAATGAGCAGTTCTTC. Amino acids: CASSLEDRNEQFF. The full variable domain, in which reference TRBV7-7 and TRBJ2-1 provide the parts outside the CDR3, is GAGVSQSPRYKVTKRGQDVTLRCDPISSHATLYWYQQALGQGPEFLTYFNYEAQPDKSGLPSDRFSAERPEGSISTLTIQRTEQRDSAMYRCASSLEDRNEQFFGPGTRLTVL.

The CDR3 nucleotides are TGTGCCTGGAGTGGGGAAAGGGCGGCCGGGGAGCTGTTTTTT. It yields the protein CAWSGERAAGELFF. The chain recombines TRBV30 with TRBJ2-2; D is uncertain. The ends were cut back, 1 base at V and 6 bases at J, with 12 bases in the middle. CDR3 length equals 14 residues. Germline V gene lookup returns CDR1 GTSNPN and CDR2 SVGIG (reference sequence). Combining the CDR3 with reference TRBV30 and TRBJ2-2 gives the whole variable domain SQTIHQWPATLVQPVGSPLSLECTVEGTSNPNLYWYRQAAGRGLQLLFYSVGIGQISSEVPQNLSASRPQDRQFILSSKKLLLSDSGFYLCAWSGERAAGELFFGEGSRLTVL.

Worth noting for this clone: The junction does not match germline at one end; this may be a read error. The chain uses TRBV7-7 and TRBJ2-5; 11 bases match TRBD2. CDR3 length: 16 amino acids. From germline, CDR1 is SSHAT and CDR2 FNYEAQ (reference sequence). CDR3 in DNA: TGTGCTAGCAGCCTACTGGGACTAGCGGCTCGTGAGACCCAGTACTTC. This sequence encodes CASSLLGLAARETQYF.

The J gene is TRBJ1-1, the V gene TRBV15; D is unclear. Trimming stripped 9 bases from V and 4 bases from J, with 18 bases between. CDR3 size: 14 residues. In germline, CDR1 is LNHNV, CDR2 YYDKDF (reference sequence). The CDR3 sequence: CATHAWELGTEAFF. The CDR3 DNA sequence: TGTGCCACTCACGCGTGGGAACTGGGCACTGAAGCTTTCTTT.